Listed here are 30 T cell receptor beta chains from one sample, sequenced in a study of T cell responses to AZD1222 COVID-19 vaccine. Generated by immunoSEQ multiplex PCR, the TCRdb table keeps only in-frame clones and is missing some. The table includes fewer than 120,000 clones, around 81% detected once. Sequences were derived from peripheral blood, sampled on day 0 of AZD1222 vaccination. All receptors come from an adult in good health.

The gene calls are TRBV10-2 and TRBJ1-3, with D uncertain. Per germline, CDR1 WSHSY and CDR2 SAAADI. The V end lost 4 bases, the J end lost 0 bases, and 7 bases lay between the germline ends. This CDR3 contains 14 residues. DNA for the CDR3: TGCGCCAGCAGTGGACACCTCTCTGGAAACACCATATATTTT. Translated: CASSGHLSGNTIYF.

The genes are TRBV28 and TRBJ2-6; weak D call: TRBD1 (6 bases). Germline assignment: CDR1 MDHEN and CDR2 SYDVKM. The CDR3 runs to 18 residues. The ends were cut back, 2 bases at V and 0 bases at J, with 14 bases in the middle. In DNA, the CDR3 is TGTGCCAGCAGTTTAATTGGGACATCATACTCTGGGGCCAACGTCCTGACTTTC. Protein: CASSLIGTSYSGANVLTF.

The V gene is TRBV4-3, the J gene TRBJ1-2, with a possible D match to TRBD1 (5 bases). This CDR3 has 15 amino acids. V lost 5 bases, J lost 12 bases, and 25 bases lay in between. Germline assignment: CDR1 LGHNA and CDR2 YSLEER. CDR3 in DNA: TGCGCCAGCAGCTACCAAGGGGCCCCCGGGCGGGGAGACACCTTC. It specifies CASSYQGAPGRGDTF.

The chain joins TRBV19 to TRBJ2-1; 7 bases fit TRBD2. J lost 3 bases, V lost 5 bases, and 4 bases had no gene match. In germline, CDR1 is LNHDA, CDR2 SQIVND (reference sequence). This CDR3 comprises 14 residues. CDR3: CASSLRTSYNEQFF. The DNA of the CDR3 is TGTGCCAGTAGTCTCCGGACTAGCTACAATGAGCAGTTCTTC.

The rearrangement uses TRBV7-9 and TRBJ2-1; 12 bases are shared with TRBD2. The CDR3 covers 16 residues. The germline CDR1 and CDR2 sequences are SEHNR and FQNEAQ (reference sequence). Trimming removed 5 bases from V and 5 bases from J; junction bases left unmatched: 7. CDR3 bases: TGTGCCAGCAGCAGGACCCTAGCGGGGGGGAACAATGAGCAGTTCTTC. Amino acid sequence: CASSRTLAGGNNEQFF. Filled out from reference TRBV7-9 and TRBJ2-1, the complete variable domain reads DTGVSQNPRHKITKRGQNVTFRCDPISEHNRLYWYRQTLGQGPEFLTYFQNEAQLEKSRLLSDRFSAERPKGSFSTLEIQRTEQGDSAMYLCASSRTLAGGNNEQFFGPGTRLTVL.

This clone was seen a few times. This chain uses TRBV4-1 with TRBJ2-3, with TRBD2 identical over 9 bases. The germline V gene has CDR1 MGHRA and CDR2 YSYEKL. CDR3 size: 16 residues. V trimming: 6 bases; J trimming: 1 base; junction bases outside the gene matches: 8. CDR3 residues: CASRRSGSGGTDTQYF. The CDR3 nucleotides are TGCGCCAGCAGGCGTAGCGGGAGCGGGGGCACAGATACGCAGTATTTT.

In this sample, this clone turned up a few times. The chain links TRBV19 to TRBJ1-5; the D gene is possibly TRBD1 (5 bases). The germline V and J ends were trimmed by 4 bases and 5 bases, with 18 bases remaining between them. Germline values: CDR1 LNHDA, CDR2 SQIVND (reference sequence). The CDR3 is 16 residues long. CDR3 DNA sequence: TGTGCCAGTAGTACTCCAGGGAGAGAACCCCATCAGCCCCAGCATTTT. It codes for CASSTPGREPHQPQHF. The full variable domain, in which reference TRBV19 and TRBJ1-5 provide the parts outside the CDR3, is DGGITQSPKYLFRKEGQNVTLSCEQNLNHDAMYWYRQDPGQGLRLIYYSQIVNDFQKGDIAEGYSVSREKKESFPLTVTSAQKNPTAFYLCASSTPGREPHQPQHFGDGTRLSIL.

The chain couples TRBV7-2 to TRBJ2-3, with D tentatively TRBD1 (6 bases). V shed 1 base and J shed 4 bases, with 9 bases lying between them. The germline gives CDR1 SGHTA, CDR2 FQGNSA. There are 14 residues in the CDR3. The CDR3 sequence: CASSLDRAPDTQYF. CDR3 coding DNA: TGTGCCAGCAGCTTAGACAGGGCGCCAGATACGCAGTATTTT. Variable domain in full (rest from reference TRBV7-2 and TRBJ2-3): GAGVSQSPSNKVTEKGKDVELRCDPISGHTALYWYRQSLGQGLEFLIYFQGNSAPDKSGLPSDRFSAERTGGSVSTLTIQRTQQEDSAVYLCASSLDRAPDTQYFGPGTRLTVL.

The V gene is TRBV12-5, the J gene TRBJ2-1; 12 bases are a match to TRBD2. V shed 4 bases and J 6 bases; nucleotides not matched to a gene: 4. CDR1 LGHNT and CDR2 FRNRAP come from the germline V gene. The CDR3 spans 15 residues. The chain's CDR3 is CASGWTSGASNEQFF. CDR3 coding DNA: TGTGCTAGTGGTTGGACTAGCGGGGCCTCCAATGAGCAGTTCTTC.

V and J are TRBV29-1 and TRBJ1-5, with 8 positions matching TRBD1. The J segment lost 2 bases and the V segment lost 5 bases, leaving 2 bases of the junction unmatched. The germline V gene has CDR1 SQVTM and CDR2 ANQGSEA. The CDR3 consists of 13 residues. The CDR3 bases are TGCAGCGTTAGACAGGGGCGCAATCAGCCCCAGCATTTT. Its protein product is CSVRQGRNQPQHF. Based on the CDR3 plus reference TRBV29-1 and TRBJ1-5, the full variable domain is SAVISQKPSRDICQRGTSLTIQCQVDSQVTMMFWYRQQPGQSLTLIATANQGSEATYESGFVIDKFPISRPNLTFSTLTVSNMSPEDSSIYLCSVRQGRNQPQHFGDGTRLSIL.

The V and J genes are TRBV27 and TRBJ2-7, with D possibly being TRBD1 (6 bases). The CDR3 sequence is 14 residues long. V was trimmed by 5 bases and J by 3 bases, leaving 14 bases between them. Germline loops: CDR1 MNHEY, CDR2 SMNVEV (reference sequence). In nucleotides, the CDR3 is TGTGCCAGCAGTACAGGGCCTCGAAGCTACGAGCAGTACTTC. Its translation: CASSTGPRSYEQYF.

The chain couples TRBV19 to TRBJ1-1, with D unclear. The germline V gene encodes CDR1 LNHDA and CDR2 SQIVND (reference sequence). V lost 5 bases and J 0 bases, leaving 13 bases between the germline ends. CDR3 length equals 15 residues. The CDR3 sequence is CASSRDGSMNTEAFF. The CDR3 DNA reads as TGTGCCAGTAGTCGGGATGGGTCCATGAACACTGAAGCTTTCTTT.

The chain has TRBV7-8 and TRBJ2-1; D is perhaps TRBD2 (6 bases). V dropped 1 base and J dropped 3 bases, with 16 bases sitting between them. Germline values: CDR1 SGHVS, CDR2 FQNEAQ. The length of the CDR3 is 17 residues. The CDR3 DNA follows: TGTGCCAGCAGCTTAGTGGATTTTAGCGGACTCTACAATGAGCAGTTCTTC. Translated: CASSLVDFSGLYNEQFF.

The rearrangement joins TRBV19 to TRBJ2-1, with TRBD1 matching 7 bases. This CDR3 spans 17 amino acids. Looked up from germline, CDR1 is LNHDA and CDR2 is SQIVND (reference sequence). The ends lost 8 bases at V and 3 bases at J; junction bases unmatched: 16. The CDR3 DNA sequence: TGTGCCAGTTCCACAGGGGTCCAACCCCTCGTCTACAATGAGCAGTTCTTC. This sequence encodes CASSTGVQPLVYNEQFF.

The chain is built from TRBV11-3 and TRBJ2-2; D perhaps matches TRBD1 (6 bases). Trimming stripped 0 bases from V and 8 bases from J, with 10 bases between. CDR3 length: 14 residues. The germline gives CDR1 SGHNT, CDR2 YENEEA. The CDR3 loop is CASSLEQQGGELFF. CDR3 DNA: TGTGCCAGCAGCTTAGAGCAACAGGGTGGGGAGCTGTTTTTT.

For the CDR3, the DNA is TGTGCCACACAAGTCGGGCTGGCTAGCAATCAGCCCCAGCATTTT. It codes for CATQVGLASNQPQHF. The chain is built from TRBV19 and TRBJ1-5; D gene uncertain. The ends were cut back, 10 bases at V and 0 bases at J, with 16 bases in the middle. The CDR3 contains 15 residues. Germline V gene sequence: CDR1 LNHDA, CDR2 SQIVND (reference sequence).

This clone showed up just a few times. The J gene is TRBJ1-3, the V gene TRBV7-2; 9 nucleotides agree with TRBD1. The junction had 11 bases not matched to a gene; V was cut back by 1 base and J by 4 bases. The CDR3 is made up of 18 amino acids. The V gene's germline CDR1 is SGHTA and CDR2 FQGNSA. CDR3: CASSLGPAGTGQGNTIYF. In DNA, the CDR3 is TGTGCCAGCAGCTTAGGTCCGGCAGGGACAGGGCAAGGAAACACCATATATTTT.

This clone was counted a single time. The rearrangement uses TRBV24-1 and TRBJ2-1; 9 bases align to TRBD1. The CDR3 contains 17 residues. Per the germline V gene, CDR1 is KGHDR and CDR2 is SFDVKD. V lost 2 bases to trimming and J lost 9 bases; unmatched junction nucleotides: 13. The CDR3 reads CATSDSHPGTGLSEQFF. For the CDR3, the DNA is TGTGCCACCAGTGATTCCCACCCTGGGACAGGGTTGAGTGAGCAGTTCTTC.

V usage is TRBV6-5 and J usage is TRBJ1-1; D might be TRBD1 (5 bases). CDR1 is MNHEY, CDR2 SVGAGI, per germline. The CDR3 is 13 amino acids. V was trimmed by 5 bases and J by 5 bases, leaving 12 bases between them. The CDR3 sequence is CASSLSRGTEAFF. The CDR3 DNA is TGTGCCAGCAGTCTATCACGGGGGACTGAAGCTTTCTTT.

This clone was recorded once. The J gene is TRBJ1-1, the V gene TRBV28; 7 nucleotides line up with TRBD1. Germline lookup yields CDR1 MDHEN and CDR2 SYDVKM. The CDR3 covers 15 residues. V lost 5 bases, J lost 3 bases, and 9 bases stayed unmatched. The CDR3 is CASSPQGQPDTEAFF. For the CDR3, the DNA is TGTGCCAGCAGTCCCCAGGGACAGCCGGACACTGAAGCTTTCTTT.

This clone was found a few times. The chain employs TRBV5-1 and TRBJ2-2; 11 bases line up with TRBD2. Losses at the gene ends were 3 bases for V and 6 bases for J; bases not matched to a gene: 10. This CDR3 has 17 amino acids. CDR1 and CDR2 from the germline V gene are SGHRS and YFSETQ. The CDR3 spells CASSWGTSGTRAGELFF. The DNA for the CDR3 is TGCGCCAGCAGCTGGGGGACTAGCGGAACAAGGGCCGGGGAGCTGTTTTTT.

The rearrangement joins TRBV9 to TRBJ2-3; D unresolved. Trimming removed 4 bases at V and 0 bases at J, with 12 bases between. Germline values: CDR1 SGDLS, CDR2 YYNGEE. CDR3 length: 15 amino acids. The CDR3 region has the DNA TGTGCCAGCAGCCCCCGACTTGGGAGCACAGATACGCAGTATTTT. This sequence encodes CASSPRLGSTDTQYF.

The chain links TRBV5-1 to TRBJ1-1; possibly TRBD1 for D (5 bases). Germline V gene lookup returns CDR1 SGHRS and CDR2 YFSETQ. V was trimmed by 0 bases and J by 6 bases, leaving 15 bases between them. The CDR3 is made up of 15 amino acids. CDR3 sequence: CASSLAVGGIAEAFF. DNA of the CDR3: TGCGCCAGCAGCTTGGCCGTCGGGGGTATCGCTGAAGCTTTCTTT.

This chain joins TRBV3-1 (or the pseudogene TRBV3-2) and TRBJ2-2; 14 bases map to TRBD2. The V segment lost 1 base and the J segment 1 base; nucleotides outside the gene matches: 14. The CDR3 has 22 amino acids. The germline gives CDR1 LGHDT, CDR2 YNNKEL (reference sequence). In DNA, the CDR3 is TGTGCCAGCAGCCAAGCCTTCCCTGTTAACGGGACTAGCGGGGGGAACACCGGGGAGCTGTTTTTT. Residues: CASSQAFPVNGTSGGNTGELFF.

The chain carries TRBV4-1 and TRBJ1-4, with D tentatively TRBD1 (5 bases). The CDR3 totals 20 residues. Per germline, CDR1 MGHRA and CDR2 YSYEKL. Trimming pared 3 bases from V and 0 bases from J, leaving 23 bases between. CDR3 sequence reads: CASSQKLRQLQLATNEKLFF. Written as DNA, the CDR3 is TGCGCCAGCAGCCAGAAACTAAGACAGCTACAGTTGGCAACTAATGAAAAACTGTTTTTT.

The CDR3 here is CASSLSGAPEAFF. The CDR3 DNA is TGTGCCAGCAGTTTGTCCGGGGCCCCTGAAGCTTTCTTT. This chain uses TRBV12-3 or TRBV12-4 with TRBJ1-1, with a tentative D call TRBD1 (5 bases). This CDR3 contains 13 residues. V was cut by 3 bases and J by 6 bases, with 11 bases left in between.

The chain recombines TRBV7-2 with TRBJ2-7; D is unclear. Germline V gene sequence: CDR1 SGHTA, CDR2 FQGNSA. The CDR3 consists of 13 residues. With 1 base removed from V and 4 bases from J, the gap between germline ends came to 8 bases. CDR3 amino acids: CASSLDRAYEQYF. CDR3 in DNA: TGTGCCAGCAGCTTAGATAGAGCGTACGAGCAGTACTTC.

The chain employs TRBV6-5 and TRBJ1-1; D is ambiguous. V lost 0 bases, J lost 1 base, and 6 bases lay in between. In germline, CDR1 is MNHEY, CDR2 SVGAGI. CDR3 length equals 14 residues. CDR3 bases: TGTGCCAGCAGTTACTCTGCAGCGAACACTGAAGCTTTCTTT. It yields the protein CASSYSAANTEAFF.

The gene calls are TRBV5-6 and TRBJ2-1; 8 positions match TRBD1. The CDR3 is 12 amino acids. The ends lost 2 bases at V and 14 bases at J; junction bases unmatched: 6. Germline-derived CDR1 and CDR2 are SGHDT and YYEEEE. DNA for the CDR3: TGTGCCAGCAGCTTCGTAGACAGGGGAGAGTTCTTC. This translates into CASSFVDRGEFF.

The rearrangement links TRBV6-1 to TRBJ1-5; 7 nucleotides line up with TRBD1. Germline loops: CDR1 MNHNS, CDR2 SASEGT. J gave up 10 bases and V 6 bases, and 12 bases lay outside the gene matches. CDR3 length: 14 amino acids. In DNA form, the CDR3 reads TGTGCCAGCAGCGAGGCGGGGACAGTTCAACCCCAGCATTTT. Residues: CASSEAGTVQPQHF.